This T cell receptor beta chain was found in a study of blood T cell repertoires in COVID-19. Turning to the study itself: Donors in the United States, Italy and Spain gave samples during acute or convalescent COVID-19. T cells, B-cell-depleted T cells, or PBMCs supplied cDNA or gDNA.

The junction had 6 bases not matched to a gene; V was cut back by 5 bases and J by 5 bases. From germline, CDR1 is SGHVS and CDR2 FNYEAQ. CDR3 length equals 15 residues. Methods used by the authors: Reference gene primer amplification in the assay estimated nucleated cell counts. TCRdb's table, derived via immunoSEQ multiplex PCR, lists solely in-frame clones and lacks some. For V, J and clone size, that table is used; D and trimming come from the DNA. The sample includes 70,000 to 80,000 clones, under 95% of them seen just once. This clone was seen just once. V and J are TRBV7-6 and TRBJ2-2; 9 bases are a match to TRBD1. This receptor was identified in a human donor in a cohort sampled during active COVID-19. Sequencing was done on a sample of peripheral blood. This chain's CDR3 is CASSQRQGGTGELFF. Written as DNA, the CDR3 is TGTGCCAGCAGCCAACGACAGGGGGGGACCGGGGAGCTGTTTTTT.